Below are 15 T cell receptor beta chains sequenced from a single sample in a study of T cells in Graves' hyperthyroidism and ophthalmopathy. RNA transcripts yielded amplified TCR beta CDR3 regions. HTBI primers were employed in a first-round RT-PCR of the TCR CDR3. TCRdb re-derived calls from the multiplex PCR reads in MiXCR, one entry per CDR3 protein. The data contain some 800,000 distinct CDR3 sequences, around 38% of them singletons. Sequencing was performed on blood. Source of these receptors: a young man with Graves' hyperthyroidism.

The V and J genes are TRBV19 and TRBJ2-5, with TRBD2 identical over 7 bases. The CDR3 is 14 amino acids. Germline CDR1 reads LNHDA; CDR2 reads SQIVND (reference sequence). V dropped 8 bases and J dropped 4; count of bases not matched to a gene: 10. CDR3 amino acids: CASSGGSVGETQYF. The CDR3 bases are TGTGCCAGTTCGGGAGGCTCGGTCGGAGAGACCCAGTACTTC. The full variable domain, with the rest looked up from reference TRBV19 and TRBJ2-5, is DGGITQSPKYLFRKEGQNVTLSCEQNLNHDAMYWYRQDPGQGLRLIYYSQIVNDFQKGDIAEGYSVSREKKESFPLTVTSAQKNPTAFYLCASSGGSVGETQYFGPGTRLLVL.

The chain carries TRBV10-3 and TRBJ2-7; D remains unclear. Per the germline V gene, CDR1 is ENHRY and CDR2 is SYGVKD. V shed 0 bases and J shed 1 base, with 16 bases lying between them. The CDR3 is made up of 17 amino acids. The CDR3 DNA is TGTGCCATCAGTGAGTCGAGTACAAGTTTTCCGTCCTACGAGCAGTACTTC. Translation: CAISESSTSFPSYEQYF.

For this clonotype: Since a much larger clone is just one base distant, this may be a read error. The genes are TRBV2 and TRBJ2-5; TRBD2 might be the D (6 bases). CDR3 length equals 15 residues. Germline-derived CDR1 and CDR2 are SNHLY and FYNNEI. CDR3 sequence: CGSSEHSTSIQTQNF. CDR3 nucleotides: TGTGGCAGCAGTGAACATTCTACTAGCATCCAGACCCAGAACTTC.

V is TRBV7-9 and J is TRBJ2-7; D gene unclear. The CDR3 extends over 14 amino acids. Germline CDR1 reads SEHNR; CDR2 reads FQNEAQ (reference sequence). The germline V and J ends were trimmed by 4 bases and 0 bases, with 10 bases remaining between them. For the CDR3, the DNA is TGTGCCAGCAGCTCCTCCCTAAGCTCCTACGAGCAGTACTTC. Translation gives CASSSSLSSYEQYF. The full variable domain, completed using reference TRBV7-9 and TRBJ2-7, is DTGVSQNPRHKITKRGQNVTFRCDPISEHNRLYWYRQTLGQGPEFLTYFQNEAQLEKSRLLSDRFSAERPKGSFSTLEIQRTEQGDSAMYLCASSSSLSSYEQYFGPGTRLTVT.

This clonotype was detected only a few times. The chain employs TRBV29-1 and TRBJ1-4; weak D call: TRBD1 (6 bases). Germline V lookup: CDR1 SQVTM, CDR2 ANQGSEA. The V end lost 5 bases, the J end lost 5 bases, and 9 bases lay between the germline ends. The CDR3 covers 12 residues. The CDR3 DNA sequence: TGCAGCGTTTCCCAGGGGAATGAAAAACTGTTTTTT. Translation gives CSVSQGNEKLFF.

There are a few counts of this clonotype. The chain has TRBV19 and TRBJ1-1, with 7 nucleotides matching TRBD1. CDR1 LNHDA and CDR2 SQIVND come from the germline V gene (reference sequence). V dropped 5 bases and J dropped 4; count of bases not matched to a gene: 4. This CDR3 contains 13 residues. The CDR3 loop is CASSHRGFTEAFF. CDR3 sequence (DNA): TGTGCCAGTAGTCACAGGGGTTTCACTGAAGCTTTCTTT.

The table lists this clonotype with many counts. The rearrangement joins TRBV29-1 to TRBJ1-6; possible D gene TRBD1, 6 bases. CDR3 size: 14 residues. V was shortened by 4 bases and J by 8 bases, with 15 bases between the two germline ends. CDR1 is SQVTM and CDR2 is ANQGSEA in the germline V gene. This chain's CDR3 is CSVGTGLGDSPLHF. The CDR3, as DNA: TGCAGCGTTGGTACAGGGCTAGGGGATTCACCCCTCCACTTT. Full variable domain (outside the CDR3, taken from reference TRBV29-1 and TRBJ1-6): SAVISQKPSRDICQRGTSLTIQCQVDSQVTMMFWYRQQPGQSLTLIATANQGSEATYESGFVIDKFPISRPNLTFSTLTVSNMSPEDSSIYLCSVGTGLGDSPLHFGNGTRLTVT.

Remarks on this clonotype: The CDR3 does not end in the conserved phenylalanine or tryptophan, so this is likely a read error. The DNA is omitted, as the CDR3 cannot be located on it reliably, and the CDR3 follows TCRdb's listing. This sequence joins TRBV2 and TRBJ1-6; the table calls TRBD1, which could not be checked here. The CDR3 spans 9 amino acids, including both terminal residues. Germline values: CDR1 SNHLY, CDR2 FYNNEI. This chain's CDR3 is CASSYSGAS.

This clonotype has only a few counts. This chain uses TRBV2 with TRBJ1-1, with 9 nucleotides matching TRBD1. The CDR3 is made up of 14 amino acids. V trimming: 6 bases; J trimming: 4 bases; junction bases outside the gene matches: 6. Germline V gene data show CDR1 as SNHLY and CDR2 as FYNNEI. The CDR3 region has the DNA TGTGCCAGCAGGGCCGGGACAGGGATCACTGAAGCTTTCTTT. It codes for CASRAGTGITEAFF.

CDR3: CASDPGANVLTF. CDR3 nucleotides: TGTGCCAGCGACCCTGGGGCCAACGTCCTGACTTTC. The chain joins TRBV5-5 to TRBJ2-6; D unclear. This CDR3 spans 12 amino acids. V gave up 7 bases and J gave up 2 bases, with 4 bases separating them. The V gene's germline CDR1 is SGHKS and CDR2 YYEKEE (reference sequence). The full variable domain, completed using reference TRBV5-5 and TRBJ2-6, is DAGVTQSPTHLIKTRGQQVTLRCSPISGHKSVSWYQQVLGQGPQFIFQYYEKEERGRGNFPDRFSARQFPNYSSELNVNALLLGDSALYLCASDPGANVLTFGAGSRLTVL.

This clonotype was observed a handful of times. The chain links TRBV5-1 to TRBJ1-1; 7 nucleotides agree with TRBD1. Germline trimming cut 4 bases from V and 0 bases from J; bases unmatched to any gene: 3. The CDR3 is made up of 14 amino acids. Germline assignment: CDR1 SGHRS and CDR2 YFSETQ. Here the CDR3 DNA reads TGCGCCAGCAGCACCCAGGGGGTGAACACTGAAGCTTTCTTT. This encodes CASSTQGVNTEAFF.

V and J are TRBV15 and TRBJ2-5; 9 bases align to TRBD1. V dropped 0 bases and J dropped 4; count of bases not matched to a gene: 12. Per the germline V gene, CDR1 is LNHNV and CDR2 is YYDKDF (reference sequence). The CDR3 spans 18 residues. The CDR3 is CATSRDHSGTGLSETQYF. CDR3 coding DNA: TGTGCCACCAGCAGAGATCACTCCGGGACAGGGCTTTCAGAGACCCAGTACTTC.

The rearrangement uses TRBV5-1 and TRBJ1-1; 8 bases align to TRBD1. Germline V gene lookup returns CDR1 SGHRS and CDR2 YFSETQ. V lost 6 bases and J lost 7; bases outside the gene matches: 14. The CDR3 extends over 15 amino acids. DNA for the CDR3: TGCGCCAGCAAATTAAACGCAGGGGGCGCGGGTGAAGCTTTCTTT. It codes for CASKLNAGGAGEAFF.

This clonotype came up many times. The V and J genes are TRBV7-3 and TRBJ2-5, with 7 positions matching TRBD1. The germline CDR1 and CDR2 sequences are SGHTA and FQGTGA. The V segment lost 2 bases and the J segment 7 bases; nucleotides outside the gene matches: 4. The CDR3 extends over 13 amino acids. CDR3 in DNA: TGTGCCAGCAGCTTAGGGCCAGGGGGGACCCAGTACTTC. Encoded protein: CASSLGPGGTQYF.

J is TRBJ1-2 and V is TRBV12-3 or TRBV12-4, with D possibly matching TRBD1 (5 bases). There are 16 residues in the CDR3. V was shortened by 6 bases and J by 4 bases, with 21 bases between the two germline ends. CDR3 sequence (DNA): TGTGCCAGCAGCGCTGACCCCCCGGGGGACGTCTATGGCTACACCTTC. This gives the protein CASSADPPGDVYGYTF.